This T cell receptor (beta chain) emerged from a study of beta chain features in type 1 diabetes. Study at large: Cells sorted and examined across all samples totaled roughly 98 million. Findings of the study overall: Sampled from patients, naive, central memory and Treg TCRB repertoires appeared more similar than those sampled from healthy donors.

Averaging approximately 0.11 L, one heparinised blood draw came from each individual donor. Over 95% purity was reached by all sorted populations. Germline CDR1 MNHEY, CDR2 SVGAGI. The CDR3 loop spans 13 amino acids. Trimming took 5 bases from V and 3 from J, leaving 7 bases between them. This clone was seen more than once but under ten times. Its target is not known. Expressed TCRB transcripts were sequenced because the isolated RNA had all been reverse transcribed beforehand. Sequenced by immunoSEQ multiplex PCR; TCRdb stores in-frame clones only, minus some. The table shows 150,000 to 190,000 clones, with 8.1% occurring only once.

The TCR comes from a man aged 18 to 35 in good health. Sample: central memory CD4+ T cells from blood. The V and J genes are TRBV6-5 and TRBJ2-2; possibly TRBD1 for D (5 bases). CDR3 in amino acids: CASSKQDTGELFF. Written as DNA, the CDR3 is TGTGCCAGCAGTAAACAGGACACCGGGGAGCTGTTTTTT.